The rows below give T cell receptor beta chains drawn from one sample of a study of OX40 agonist ivuxolimab in advanced cancers. Here immunoSEQ multiplex PCR was the method, and the copy in TCRdb shows in-frame clones only, minus some. The sample includes 55,000 to 90,000 clones, around 88% of them seen just once. Sequences were derived from CD4+ or CD8+ T cells sorted from blood, sampled in a trial of the OX40 agonist ivuxolimab. Receptor source: an adult with an advanced solid tumor such as melanoma, head and neck, liver or kidney cancer. The CDR3 runs from the conserved cysteine through the conserved F or W. The D gene is left open where the match is weak. Only part of the rows carry a size: once, few, many, or a class if the clone is expanded.

NA,15,NA,TRBJ1-6,TRBV6-5,TGTGCCAGCAGTCCCAGGGGAGCCCTTAATTCACCCCTCCACTTT,CASSPRGALNSPLHF
TRBD2,15,few,TRBJ2-3,TRBV5-1,TGCGCCAGCAGCTTTAGCGGGGTGGGTCCAGATACGCAGTATTTT,CASSFSGVGPDTQYF
TRBD2,16,NA,TRBJ2-7,TRBV7-6,TGTGCCAGCAGCTTAACTAGCGGGCCCATGGTCTACGAGCAGTACTTC,CASSLTSGPMVYEQYF
TRBD1,17,NA,TRBJ1-2,TRBV6-4,TGTGCCAGCAGTGACTCATCGACAGGGGATTCTAACTATGGCTACACCTTC,CASSDSSTGDSNYGYTF
NA,13,few,TRBJ2-7,TRBV28,TGTGCCAGCGTCCCCTCAGGGGGGCGCGAGCAGTACTTC,CASVPSGGREQYF
NA,16,NA,TRBJ2-1,TRBV9,TGTGCCAGCAGCGCCCAACCGGGACTGCCGTACAATGAGCAGTTCTTC,CASSAQPGLPYNEQFF
NA,13,NA,TRBJ2-1,TRBV27,TGTGCCAGCACCGGGAGCTCCTACAATGAGCAGTTCTTC,CASTGSSYNEQFF
TRBD2,13,NA,TRBJ2-4,TRBV9,TGTGCCAGCAGCGCGGGGGGGAGGAACATTCAGTACTTC,CASSAGGRNIQYF
TRBD2,14,NA,TRBJ2-1,TRBV6-5,TGTGCCAGCAGTTACTTGGGACTAGCGGGGGGGCTATTCTTC,CASSYLGLAGGLFF
NA,17,NA,TRBJ2-6,TRBV28,TGTGCCAGCAGTCCAAACTTCGAGAGCTCTGGGGCCAACGTCCTGACTTTC,CASSPNFESSGANVLTF
NA,13,NA,TRBJ2-7,TRBV5-4,TGTGCCAGCAGCGAATCCATGGGCTACGAGCAGTACTTC,CASSESMGYEQYF
TRBD2,14,NA,TRBJ2-5,TRBV7-3,TGTGCCAGCAGCTTCAGCGGGAGGGGAGAGACCCAGTACTTC,CASSFSGRGETQYF
NA,15,few,TRBJ1-2,TRBV18,TGTGCCAGCTCACCACCTACGAGACTCCCTGGAGGCTACACCTTC,CASSPPTRLPGGYTF
NA,16,NA,TRBJ2-6,TRBV7-6,TGTGCCAGCAGCTTAGCGTTGGGCTCTGGGGCCAACGTCCTGACTTTC,CASSLALGSGANVLTF
NA,15,NA,TRBJ2-7,TRBV6-5,TGTGCCAGCAGGTCCGGGACGGCCAGCTCCTACGAGCAGTACTTC,CASRSGTASSYEQYF
NA,15,NA,TRBJ1-2,TRBV7-8,TGTGCCAGCAGCTTCATCCTGGGTGCGGGCTATGGCTACACCTTC,CASSFILGAGYGYTF
NA,18,NA,TRBJ2-7,TRBV19,TGTGCCAGTAGTACGCCTGAGGGGGGAGAGAGGGGGCCCTACGAGCAGTACTTC,CASSTPEGGERGPYEQYF
NA,14,NA,TRBJ1-2,TRBV7-2,TGTGCCAGCAGCCTGGGCGGGGGGCTTGGAGGCTACACCTTC,CASSLGGGLGGYTF
TRBD2,14,NA,TRBJ2-3,TRBV6-5,TGTGCCATCCGGGGACTAGCCGACACAGATACGCAGTATTTT,CAIRGLADTDTQYF
NA,15,once,TRBJ2-2,TRBV19,TGTGCCAGTAGTATAGTTAGGGCGAACACCGGGGAGCTGTTTTTT,CASSIVRANTGELFF
TRBD2,15,NA,TRBJ2-7,TRBV5-1,TGCGCCAGCAAGAAGAGCGGGAGGACATTCTACGAGCAGTACTTC,CASKKSGRTFYEQYF
NA,14,NA,TRBJ1-1,TRBV9,TGTGCCAGCAGCTACGGGACATCGAACACTGAAGCTTTCTTT,CASSYGTSNTEAFF